This record concerns one T cell receptor (beta chain) sequence. What this receptor recognizes is not known. No clone much larger than this one lies a single base away; base qualities are absent. These data originate in a study of T-cell memory formation after mild COVID-19 (dated by TCRdb to the early 2020s). About the investigation overall: TCR sequence clusters from the two donors were found to be largely donor specific. In two donors, T-cell clones that expanded and contracted after mild COVID-19 were followed by sequencing TCRalpha and TCRbeta repertoires longitudinally. Two young, previously healthy adult volunteers made up the cohort, one male and one female.

The reads were generated on an Illumina NovaSeq 6000. TCRalpha and TCRbeta cDNA libraries were constructed by 5'RACE with constant-segment primers, with sample barcodes and unique molecular identifiers being introduced. Trizol reagent was used to extract RNA from every sample. Libraries were amplified in two PCR steps, with a second sample barcode and Illumina TruSeq adapters added in the second step. Sequencing of libraries was performed on an Illumina NovaSeq with 2 x 150 bp paired-end reads. The authors' pipeline ran thus. Reads were demultiplexed and collapsed into UMI-guided consensus sequences with migec v1.2.7. Using mixcr v2.1.11, the UMI consensuses were aligned to TRA and TRB V and J templates and assembled into clonotypes. A clonotype was counted as expanded or contracted only if both edgeR and NoisET called the change significant, with noise models trained on biological replicates. For edgeR calls, the cutoffs were a false discovery rate-adjusted p below 0.01 and a log2 fold-change threshold of 1. As an exploratory analysis of dynamics, max-normalized trajectories of the 1000 most abundant clonotypes were examined with PCA combined with hierarchical clustering. Each responding clone was given a CD4 or CD8 phenotype based on the CD4+ and CD8+ repertoires, which had been sequenced separately. Starting from the raw public reads, TCRdb applied fastp trimming at Q25, assembled clones with MiXCR and retained in-frame beta chains. Each CDR3 protein appears once, grouped with its most common genes and DNA. Clone size and V and J calls follow TCRdb, not the original study. The sample has 150,000 to 200,000 distinct CDR3 sequences on record, around 10% of them singletons. Approximately 3.8% of the sample goes to the ten largest clones.

The germline V gene specifies SGHAT as CDR1 and FQNNGV as CDR2. Trimming takes 5 bases from V and 2 bases from J, and the germline ends sit 13 bases apart. The CDR3 contains 16 residues, cysteine and phenylalanine counted. This entry keeps only the CDR3 DNA: 48 bases, framed from base 1. Ficoll-Paque density gradient centrifugation was used to isolate PBMCs. The full study reports these points: SARS-CoV-2 specificity was not confirmed for the second-wave clones peaking on day 37. Balanced CD4/CD8 phenotypes were observed for clones contracting from day 15 to 85, whereas a bias towards CD4+ was observed for a second wave of clones expanding from day 15 to 37. The detection of some responding clones in pre-infection memory suggests that pre-existing cross-reactive memory T cells joined the SARS-CoV-2 response. The study covered only a couple of mild cases, and larger cohorts including severe cases with pre-infection samples were considered necessary. Contracting CD4+ clones turned up mainly in the CM and EM memory subsets, whereas EMRA was where CD8+ clones were enriched.

The sample comprised PBMCs or a T cell subset sorted from them (not recorded which). The chain couples TRBV11-2 to TRBJ2-6, and possibly TRBD2, on 5 matching bases. This TCR derives from a man aged 18 to 30 who had mild COVID-19 (a few samples of this study predate the infection). The sample titles of this study are shuffled in the database, so cell type and time point are left out; the donor was told from shared clones. The DNA sequence follows: TGTGCCAGCAGCCCTTCTGGACTCACTGGGGCCAACGTCCTGACTTTC. This encodes CASSPSGLTGANVLTF.